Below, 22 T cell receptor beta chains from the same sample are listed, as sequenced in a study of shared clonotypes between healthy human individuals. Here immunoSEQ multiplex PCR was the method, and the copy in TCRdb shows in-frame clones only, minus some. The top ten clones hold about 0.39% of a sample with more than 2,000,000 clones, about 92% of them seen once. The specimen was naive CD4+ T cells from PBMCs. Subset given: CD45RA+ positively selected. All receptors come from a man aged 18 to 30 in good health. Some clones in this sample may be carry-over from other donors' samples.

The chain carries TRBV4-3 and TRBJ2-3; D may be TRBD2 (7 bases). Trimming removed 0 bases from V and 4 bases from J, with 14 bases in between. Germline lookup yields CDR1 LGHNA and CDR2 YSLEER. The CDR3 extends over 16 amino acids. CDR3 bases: TGCGCCAGCAGCCAAGAGGGGGGGCGAGGGTCAGATACGCAGTATTTT. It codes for CASSQEGGRGSDTQYF.

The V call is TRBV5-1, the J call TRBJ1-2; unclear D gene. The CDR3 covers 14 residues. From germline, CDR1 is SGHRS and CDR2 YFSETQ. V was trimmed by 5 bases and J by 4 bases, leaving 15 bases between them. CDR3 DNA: TGCGCCAGCAGGGAGCAGGAGATGGTCTATGGCTACACCTTC. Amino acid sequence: CASREQEMVYGYTF.

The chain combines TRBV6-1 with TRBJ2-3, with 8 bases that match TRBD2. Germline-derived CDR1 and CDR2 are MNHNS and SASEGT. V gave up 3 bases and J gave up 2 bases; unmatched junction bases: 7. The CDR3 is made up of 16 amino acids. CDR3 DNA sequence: TGTGCCAGCAGTGAGTTAACGGGAGGGATCACAGATACGCAGTATTTT. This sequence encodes CASSELTGGITDTQYF.

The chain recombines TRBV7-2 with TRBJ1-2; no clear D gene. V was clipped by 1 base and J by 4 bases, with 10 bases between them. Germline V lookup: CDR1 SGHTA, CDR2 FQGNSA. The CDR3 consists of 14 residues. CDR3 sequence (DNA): TGTGCCAGCAGCTTAGGTGGCACACCCTATGGCTACACCTTC. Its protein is CASSLGGTPYGYTF. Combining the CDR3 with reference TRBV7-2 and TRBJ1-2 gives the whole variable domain GAGVSQSPSNKVTEKGKDVELRCDPISGHTALYWYRQSLGQGLEFLIYFQGNSAPDKSGLPSDRFSAERTGGSVSTLTIQRTQQEDSAVYLCASSLGGTPYGYTFGSGTRLTVV.

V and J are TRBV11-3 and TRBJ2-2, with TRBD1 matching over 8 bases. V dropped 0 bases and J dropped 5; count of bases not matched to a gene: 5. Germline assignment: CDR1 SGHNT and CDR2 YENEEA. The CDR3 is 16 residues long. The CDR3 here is CASSLDWTGRTGELFF. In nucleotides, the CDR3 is TGTGCCAGCAGCTTAGATTGGACAGGGAGAACCGGGGAGCTGTTTTTT.

The CDR3 DNA is TGTGCCAGTAGTACGCAGGGTAATAGCAATCAGCCCCAGCATTTT. This sequence encodes CASSTQGNSNQPQHF. The V and J genes are TRBV19 and TRBJ1-5, with a tentative D call TRBD1 (5 bases). V was pared by 4 bases and J by 0 bases, with 10 bases between. CDR3 size: 15 residues. Germline values: CDR1 LNHDA, CDR2 SQIVND (reference sequence).

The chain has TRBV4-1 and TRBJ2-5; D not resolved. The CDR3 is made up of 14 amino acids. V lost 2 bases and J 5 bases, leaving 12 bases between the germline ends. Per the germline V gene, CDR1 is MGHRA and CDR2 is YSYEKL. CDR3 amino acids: CASSQIGFGETQYF. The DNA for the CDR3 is TGCGCCAGCAGCCAAATCGGTTTCGGCGAGACCCAGTACTTC.

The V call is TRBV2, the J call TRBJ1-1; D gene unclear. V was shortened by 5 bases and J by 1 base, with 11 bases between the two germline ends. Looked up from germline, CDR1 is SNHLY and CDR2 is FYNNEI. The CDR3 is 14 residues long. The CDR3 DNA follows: TGTGCCAGCAGTAGGGTACTAACGAACACTGAAGCTTTCTTT. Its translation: CASSRVLTNTEAFF.

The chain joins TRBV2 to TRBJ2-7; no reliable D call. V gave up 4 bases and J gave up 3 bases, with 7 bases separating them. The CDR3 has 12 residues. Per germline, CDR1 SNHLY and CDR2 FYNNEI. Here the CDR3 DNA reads TGTGCCAGCAGTGTGGCCCTCTACGAGCAGTACTTC. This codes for CASSVALYEQYF.

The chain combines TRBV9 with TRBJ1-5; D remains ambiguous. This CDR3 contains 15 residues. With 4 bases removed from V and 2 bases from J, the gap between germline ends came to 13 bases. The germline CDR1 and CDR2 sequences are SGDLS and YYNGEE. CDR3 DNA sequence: TGTGCCAGCAGCCGCGACGGGGTTGGCAATCAGCCCCAGCATTTT. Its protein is CASSRDGVGNQPQHF.

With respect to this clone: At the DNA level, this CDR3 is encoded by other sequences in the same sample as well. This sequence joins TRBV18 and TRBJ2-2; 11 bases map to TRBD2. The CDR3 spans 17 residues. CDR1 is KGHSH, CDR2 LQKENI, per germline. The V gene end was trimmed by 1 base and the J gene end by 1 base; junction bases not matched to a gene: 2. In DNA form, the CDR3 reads TGTGCCAGCTCACCACAAACTAGCGGGAGGAACACCGGGGAGCTGTTTTTT. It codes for CASSPQTSGRNTGELFF.

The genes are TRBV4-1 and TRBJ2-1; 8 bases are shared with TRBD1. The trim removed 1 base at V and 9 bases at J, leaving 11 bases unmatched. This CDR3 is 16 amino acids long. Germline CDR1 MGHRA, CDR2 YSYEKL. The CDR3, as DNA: TGCGCCAGCAGCCAAGGATGGGCAGGGGGCCGGGGTGAGCAGTTCTTC. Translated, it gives CASSQGWAGGRGEQFF.

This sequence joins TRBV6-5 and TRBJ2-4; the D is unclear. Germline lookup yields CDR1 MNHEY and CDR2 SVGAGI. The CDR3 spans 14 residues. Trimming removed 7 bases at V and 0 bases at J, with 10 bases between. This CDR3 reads CASTPPGAKNIQYF. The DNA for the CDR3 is TGTGCCAGCACCCCCCCGGGAGCCAAAAACATTCAGTACTTC.

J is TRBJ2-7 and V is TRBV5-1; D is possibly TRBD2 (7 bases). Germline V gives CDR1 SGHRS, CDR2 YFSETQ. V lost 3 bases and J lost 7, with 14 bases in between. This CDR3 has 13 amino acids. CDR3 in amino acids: CASSSAGAFEQYF. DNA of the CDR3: TGCGCCAGCAGCTCCGCGGGGGCATTTGAGCAGTACTTC.

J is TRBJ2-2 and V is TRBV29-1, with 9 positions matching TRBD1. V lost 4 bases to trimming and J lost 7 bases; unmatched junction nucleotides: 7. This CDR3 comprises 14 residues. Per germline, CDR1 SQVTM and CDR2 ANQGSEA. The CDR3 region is CSVARTGVDGELFF. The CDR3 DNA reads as TGCAGCGTTGCGAGGACAGGGGTCGACGGGGAGCTGTTTTTT.

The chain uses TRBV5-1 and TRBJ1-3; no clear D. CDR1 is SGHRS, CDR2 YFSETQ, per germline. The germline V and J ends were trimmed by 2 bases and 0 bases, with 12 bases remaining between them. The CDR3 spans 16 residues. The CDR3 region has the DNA TGCGCCAGCAGCTTATTTGCAGGCAACTCTGGAAACACCATATATTTT. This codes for CASSLFAGNSGNTIYF.

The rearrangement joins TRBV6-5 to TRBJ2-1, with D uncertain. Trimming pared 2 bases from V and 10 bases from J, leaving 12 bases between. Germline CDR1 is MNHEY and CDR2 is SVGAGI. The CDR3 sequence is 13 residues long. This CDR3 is CASSYRGTAEQFF. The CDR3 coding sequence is TGTGCCAGCAGTTACCGAGGAACGGCAGAGCAGTTCTTC.

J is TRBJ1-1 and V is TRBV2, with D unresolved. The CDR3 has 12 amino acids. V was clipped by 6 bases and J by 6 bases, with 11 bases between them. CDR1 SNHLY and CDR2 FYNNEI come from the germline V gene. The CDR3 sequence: CASRASGPEAFF. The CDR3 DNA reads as TGTGCCAGCAGAGCAAGTGGGCCTGAAGCTTTCTTT.

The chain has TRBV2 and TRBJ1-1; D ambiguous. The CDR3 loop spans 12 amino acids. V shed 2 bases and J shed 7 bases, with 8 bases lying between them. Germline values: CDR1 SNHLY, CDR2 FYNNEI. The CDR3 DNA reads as TGTGCCAGCAGTGAACCGGGCTTTGAAGCTTTCTTT. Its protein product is CASSEPGFEAFF.

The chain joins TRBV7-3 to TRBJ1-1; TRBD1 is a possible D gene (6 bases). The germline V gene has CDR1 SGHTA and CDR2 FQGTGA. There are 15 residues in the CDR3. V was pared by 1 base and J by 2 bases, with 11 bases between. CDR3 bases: TGTGCCAGCAGCTTAAATCCACAGGGAAACACTGAAGCTTTCTTT. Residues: CASSLNPQGNTEAFF. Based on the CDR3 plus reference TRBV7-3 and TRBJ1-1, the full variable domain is GAGVSQTPSNKVTEKGKYVELRCDPISGHTALYWYRQSLGQGPEFLIYFQGTGAADDSGLPNDRFFAVRPEGSVSTLKIQRTERGDSAVYLCASSLNPQGNTEAFFGQGTRLTVV.

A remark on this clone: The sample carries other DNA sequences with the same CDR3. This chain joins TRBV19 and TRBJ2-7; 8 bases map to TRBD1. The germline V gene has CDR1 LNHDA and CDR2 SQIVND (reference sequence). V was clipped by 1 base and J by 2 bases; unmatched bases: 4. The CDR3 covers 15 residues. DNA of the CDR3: TGTGCCAGTAGTATAGGTGGGACAGGACCCTACGAGCAGTACTTC. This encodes CASSIGGTGPYEQYF.

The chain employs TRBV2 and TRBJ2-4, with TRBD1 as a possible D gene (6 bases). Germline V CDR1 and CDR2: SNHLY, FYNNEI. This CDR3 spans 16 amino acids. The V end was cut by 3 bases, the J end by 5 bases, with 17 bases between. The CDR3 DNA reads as TGTGCCAGCAGTGACCACAGGGTACCAGGGCAAAACATTCAGTACTTC. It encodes CASSDHRVPGQNIQYF.